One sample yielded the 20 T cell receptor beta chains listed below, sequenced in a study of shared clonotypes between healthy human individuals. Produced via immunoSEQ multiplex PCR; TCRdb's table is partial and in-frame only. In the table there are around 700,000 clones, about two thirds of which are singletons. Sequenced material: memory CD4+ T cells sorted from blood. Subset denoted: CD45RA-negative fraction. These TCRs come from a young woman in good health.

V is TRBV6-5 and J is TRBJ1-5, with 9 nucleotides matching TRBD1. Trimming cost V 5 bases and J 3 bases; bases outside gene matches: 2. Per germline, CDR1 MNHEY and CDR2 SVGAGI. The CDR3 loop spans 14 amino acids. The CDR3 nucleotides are TGTGCCAGCAGTCGGACAGGGGACAATCAGCCCCAGCATTTT. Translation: CASSRTGDNQPQHF.

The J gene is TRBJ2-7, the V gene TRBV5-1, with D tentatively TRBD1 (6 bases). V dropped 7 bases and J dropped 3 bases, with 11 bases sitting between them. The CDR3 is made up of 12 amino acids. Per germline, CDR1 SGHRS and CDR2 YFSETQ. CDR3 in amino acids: CASRDKGYEQYF. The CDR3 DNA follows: TGCGCCAGCCGGGACAAGGGCTACGAGCAGTACTTC.

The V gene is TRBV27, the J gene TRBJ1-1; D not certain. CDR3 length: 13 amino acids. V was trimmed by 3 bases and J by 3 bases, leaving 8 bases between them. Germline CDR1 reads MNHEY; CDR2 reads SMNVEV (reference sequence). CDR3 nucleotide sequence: TGTGCCAGCAGTTTCCGTGAACACACTGAAGCTTTCTTT. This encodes CASSFREHTEAFF.

The CDR3 sequence: CASSRTGDGNQPQHF. CDR3 in DNA: TGTGCCAGTAGTAGGACAGGGGATGGCAATCAGCCCCAGCATTTT. V is TRBV19 and J is TRBJ1-5, with TRBD1 matching over 9 bases. Per germline, CDR1 LNHDA and CDR2 SQIVND (reference sequence). The length of the CDR3 is 15 residues. J lost 2 bases, V lost 4 bases, and 3 bases had no gene match. Filled out from reference TRBV19 and TRBJ1-5, the complete variable domain reads DGGITQSPKYLFRKEGQNVTLSCEQNLNHDAMYWYRQDPGQGLRLIYYSQIVNDFQKGDIAEGYSVSREKKESFPLTVTSAQKNPTAFYLCASSRTGDGNQPQHFGDGTRLSIL.

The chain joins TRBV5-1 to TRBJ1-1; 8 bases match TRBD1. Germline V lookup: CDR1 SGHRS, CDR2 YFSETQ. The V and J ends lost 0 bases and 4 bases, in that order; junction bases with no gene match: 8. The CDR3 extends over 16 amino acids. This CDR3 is CASSLGQGAGGTEAFF. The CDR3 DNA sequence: TGCGCCAGCAGCTTGGGGCAGGGGGCTGGAGGCACTGAAGCTTTCTTT.

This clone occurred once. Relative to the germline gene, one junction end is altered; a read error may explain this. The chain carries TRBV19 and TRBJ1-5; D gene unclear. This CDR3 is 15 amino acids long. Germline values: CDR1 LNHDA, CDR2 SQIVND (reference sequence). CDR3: CASTSHRTSNQPQHF. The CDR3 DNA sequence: TGTGCCAGTACCTCCCACCGGACGAGCAATCAACCCCAGCATTTT.

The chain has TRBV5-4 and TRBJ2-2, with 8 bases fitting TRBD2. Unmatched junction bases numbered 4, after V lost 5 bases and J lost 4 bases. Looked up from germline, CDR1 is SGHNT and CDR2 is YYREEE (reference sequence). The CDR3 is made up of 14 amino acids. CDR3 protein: CASRTSEPTGELFF. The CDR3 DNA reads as TGTGCCAGCAGGACTAGCGAGCCCACCGGGGAGCTGTTTTTT.

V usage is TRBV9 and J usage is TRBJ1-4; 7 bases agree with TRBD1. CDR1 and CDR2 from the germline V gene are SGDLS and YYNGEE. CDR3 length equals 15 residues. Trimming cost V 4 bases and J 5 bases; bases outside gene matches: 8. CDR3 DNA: TGTGCCAGCAGCCCGCGACAGGGAGGGAATGAAAAACTGTTTTTT. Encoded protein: CASSPRQGGNEKLFF.

CDR3 sequence: CASSSPALQGLFF. DNA for the CDR3: TGTGCCAGCAGTTCCCCGGCTCTCCAGGGGCTGTTTTTT. The chain carries TRBV28 and TRBJ2-2, with D tentatively TRBD1 (5 bases). Germline lookup yields CDR1 MDHEN and CDR2 SYDVKM. This CDR3 spans 13 amino acids. V was clipped by 4 bases and J by 13 bases, with 16 bases between them.

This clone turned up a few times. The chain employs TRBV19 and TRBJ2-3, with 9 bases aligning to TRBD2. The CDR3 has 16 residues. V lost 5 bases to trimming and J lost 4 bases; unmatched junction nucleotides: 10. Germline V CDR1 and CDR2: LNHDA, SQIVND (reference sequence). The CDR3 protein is CASSARVAGVADTQYF. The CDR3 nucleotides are TGTGCCAGTAGTGCCCGGGTAGCGGGAGTAGCAGATACGCAGTATTTT.

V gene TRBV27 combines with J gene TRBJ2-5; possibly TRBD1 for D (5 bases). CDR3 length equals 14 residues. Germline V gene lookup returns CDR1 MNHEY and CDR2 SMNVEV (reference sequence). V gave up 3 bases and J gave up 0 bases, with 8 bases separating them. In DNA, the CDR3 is TGTGCCAGCAGTTTGGGGCAGTACCAAGAGACCCAGTACTTC. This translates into CASSLGQYQETQYF.

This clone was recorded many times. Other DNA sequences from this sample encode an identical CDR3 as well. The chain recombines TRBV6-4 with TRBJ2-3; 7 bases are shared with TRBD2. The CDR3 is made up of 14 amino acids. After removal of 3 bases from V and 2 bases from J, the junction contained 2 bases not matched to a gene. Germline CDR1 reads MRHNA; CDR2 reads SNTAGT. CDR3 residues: CASSEGGSTDTQYF. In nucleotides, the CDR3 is TGTGCCAGCAGTGAGGGGGGGTCCACAGATACGCAGTATTTT.

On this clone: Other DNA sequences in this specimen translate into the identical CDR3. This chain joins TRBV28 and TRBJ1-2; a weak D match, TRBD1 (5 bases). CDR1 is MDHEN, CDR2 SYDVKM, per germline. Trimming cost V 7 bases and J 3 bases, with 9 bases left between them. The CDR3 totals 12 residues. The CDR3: CASTGQHYGYTF. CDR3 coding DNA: TGTGCCAGCACAGGACAACACTATGGCTACACCTTC.

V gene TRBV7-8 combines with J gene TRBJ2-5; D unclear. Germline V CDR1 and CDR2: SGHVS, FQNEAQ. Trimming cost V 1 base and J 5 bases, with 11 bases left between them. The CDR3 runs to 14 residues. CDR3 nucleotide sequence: TGTGCCAGCAGCTTAGTGCTACCTCCGGAGACCCAGTACTTC. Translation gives CASSLVLPPETQYF.

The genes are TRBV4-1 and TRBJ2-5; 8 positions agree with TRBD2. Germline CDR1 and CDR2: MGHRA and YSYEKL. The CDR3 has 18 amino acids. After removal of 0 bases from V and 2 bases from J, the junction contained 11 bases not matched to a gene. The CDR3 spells CASSQEGWSGRSQETQYF. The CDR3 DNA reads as TGCGCCAGCAGCCAAGAGGGTTGGAGCGGGAGAAGTCAAGAGACCCAGTACTTC.

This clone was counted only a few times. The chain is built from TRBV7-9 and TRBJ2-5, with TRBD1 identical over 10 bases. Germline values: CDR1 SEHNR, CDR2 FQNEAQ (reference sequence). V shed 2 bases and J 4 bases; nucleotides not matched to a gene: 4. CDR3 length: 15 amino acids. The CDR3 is CASSLLGQGSETQYF. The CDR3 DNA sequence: TGTGCCAGCAGCTTACTGGGACAGGGGTCAGAGACCCAGTACTTC.

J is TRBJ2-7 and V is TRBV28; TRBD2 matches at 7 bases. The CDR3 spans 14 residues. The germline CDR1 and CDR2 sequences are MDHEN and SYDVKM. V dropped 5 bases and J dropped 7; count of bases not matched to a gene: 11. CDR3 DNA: TGTGCCAGCAGTGGGGGGGACCCCCTTTGGGAGCAGTACTTC. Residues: CASSGGDPLWEQYF.

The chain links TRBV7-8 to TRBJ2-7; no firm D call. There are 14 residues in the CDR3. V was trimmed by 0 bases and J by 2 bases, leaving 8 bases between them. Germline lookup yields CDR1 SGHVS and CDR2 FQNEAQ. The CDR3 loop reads CASSLARSTYEQYF. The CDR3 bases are TGTGCCAGCAGCTTAGCACGGAGTACCTACGAGCAGTACTTC.

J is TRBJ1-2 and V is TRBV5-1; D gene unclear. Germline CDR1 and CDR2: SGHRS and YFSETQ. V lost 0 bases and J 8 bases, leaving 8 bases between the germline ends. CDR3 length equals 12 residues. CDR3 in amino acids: CASSLEMRGYTF. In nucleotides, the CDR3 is TGCGCCAGCAGCTTGGAGATGAGGGGCTACACCTTC.

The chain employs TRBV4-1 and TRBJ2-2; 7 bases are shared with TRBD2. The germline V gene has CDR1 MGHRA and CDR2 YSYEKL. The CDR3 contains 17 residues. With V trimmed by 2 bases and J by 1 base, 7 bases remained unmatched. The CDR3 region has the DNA TGCGCCAGCAGCCAACACACGGGAGGACTGAACACCGGGGAGCTGTTTTTT. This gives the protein CASSQHTGGLNTGELFF.